The 19 T cell receptor beta chains listed next were all sequenced from one sample in a study of T cells in Graves' hyperthyroidism and ophthalmopathy. RNA transcripts served as the template for amplifying TCR beta CDR3 regions. The TCR CDR3 was amplified in a first-round RT-PCR using the HTBI primer set. TCRdb passed the multiplex PCR reads through MiXCR, listing each CDR3 protein once. The sample lists around 520,000 distinct CDR3 sequences; roughly a quarter were seen once. Sequenced input: blood. The origin of the receptors is a woman aged 30 to 39 with Graves' ophthalmopathy.

The table lists this clonotype with many counts. The J gene is TRBJ2-2, the V gene TRBV6-2 or TRBV6-3; D is uncertain. Trimming took off 2 bases at V and 5 bases at J, with 21 bases between the two ends. The germline V gene encodes CDR1 MNHEY and CDR2 SVGEGT. The CDR3 length is 18 residues. CDR3 region: CASSYRLGYRLNTGELFF. CDR3 bases: TGTGCCAGCAGTTACCGGTTGGGGTATAGGTTGAATACCGGGGAGCTGTTTTTT.

The J gene is TRBJ2-7, the V gene TRBV27, with 8 bases lining up with TRBD2. Germline assignment: CDR1 MNHEY and CDR2 SMNVEV (reference sequence). This CDR3 region has 16 residues. V trimming: 0 bases; J trimming: 2 bases; junction bases outside the gene matches: 6. The CDR3 sequence: CASSLSGRAGAYEQYF. CDR3 nucleotide sequence: TGTGCCAGCAGTTTATCGGGGCGAGCGGGGGCCTACGAGCAGTACTTC.

This clonotype was seen many times. The chain links TRBV11-2 to TRBJ1-2; TRBD1 might be the D (6 bases). The CDR3 is made up of 15 amino acids. Trimming took 4 bases from V and 6 from J, leaving 18 bases between them. Germline-derived CDR1 and CDR2 are SGHAT and FQNNGV. CDR3 protein: CASSSRSRGLDGYTF. DNA of the CDR3: TGTGCCAGCAGCTCGCGCTCCAGGGGTTTGGATGGCTACACCTTC.

This clonotype was picked up a small number of times. This chain uses TRBV11-2 with TRBJ2-2; TRBD1 might be the D (5 bases). The CDR3 extends over 12 amino acids. CDR1 and CDR2 from the germline V gene are SGHAT and FQNNGV. The V end was cut by 9 bases, the J end by 5 bases, with 10 bases between. CDR3 loop: CARPGRTGELFF. The CDR3 DNA is TGTGCCAGACCAGGGCGGACCGGGGAGCTGTTTTTT.

This clonotype was counted ten times or more. The rearrangement joins TRBV11-2 to TRBJ2-7, with TRBD2 as a possible D gene (6 bases). The V gene's germline CDR1 is SGHAT and CDR2 FQNNGV. V dropped 5 bases and J dropped 2 bases, with 10 bases sitting between them. There are 13 residues in the CDR3. The CDR3 here is CASSEEGPYEQYF. CDR3 bases: TGTGCCAGCAGCGAGGAGGGACCCTACGAGCAGTACTTC.

In this sample, this clonotype turned up many times. The chain links TRBV15 to TRBJ2-7; D may be TRBD1 (6 bases). The CDR3 length is 15 residues. The V gene's germline CDR1 is LNHNV and CDR2 YYDKDF (reference sequence). V lost 0 bases and J lost 5, with 14 bases in between. The CDR3 loop reads CATSRDPGGQDEQYF. Here the CDR3 DNA reads TGTGCCACCAGCAGAGACCCTGGGGGCCAGGACGAGCAGTACTTC. Filled out from reference TRBV15 and TRBJ2-7, the complete variable domain reads DAMVIQNPRYQVTQFGKPVTLSCSQTLNHNVMYWYQQKSSQAPKLLFHYYDKDFNNEADTPDNFQSRRPNTSFCFLDIRSPGLGDTAMYLCATSRDPGGQDEQYFGPGTRLTVT.

Ten or more counts support this clonotype. The genes are TRBV11-1 and TRBJ1-1; weak D call: TRBD1 (5 bases). This CDR3 is 14 amino acids long. Trimming shortened V by 4 bases and J by 2 bases, and 11 bases separated the two germline ends. Germline CDR1 reads SGHAT; CDR2 reads FQDESV (reference sequence). The CDR3: CASSYLDSNTEAFF. In DNA form, the CDR3 reads TGTGCCAGCAGCTACCTTGACAGTAACACTGAAGCTTTCTTT. Using reference TRBV11-1 and TRBJ1-1 for the parts outside the CDR3, the full variable domain is EAEVAQSPRYKITEKSQAVAFWCDPISGHATLYWYRQILGQGPELLVQFQDESVVDDSQLPKDRFSAERLKGVDSTLKIQPAELGDSAMYLCASSYLDSNTEAFFGQGTRLTVV.

This clonotype came up a few times. The chain has TRBV20-1 and TRBJ1-2, with 10 positions matching TRBD1. V shed 6 bases and J 4 bases; nucleotides not matched to a gene: 5. The germline gives CDR1 DFQATT, CDR2 SNEGSKA (reference sequence). This CDR3 contains 13 residues. In nucleotides, the CDR3 is TGCAGTGCAAGGGACAGGGGATCCTATGGCTACACCTTC. Residues: CSARDRGSYGYTF.

This clonotype was observed many times. The J gene is TRBJ1-1, the V gene TRBV12-3 or TRBV12-4; TRBD1 might be the D (5 bases). The CDR3 has 10 amino acids. With 8 bases removed from V and 6 bases from J, the gap between germline ends came to 7 bases. CDR3 loop: CASGGAEAFF. The CDR3 DNA reads TGTGCCAGCGGGGGGGCTGAAGCTTTCTTT.

The rearrangement links TRBV6-1 to TRBJ2-2; perhaps TRBD2 as D (5 bases). Germline V CDR1 and CDR2: MNHNS, SASEGT. This CDR3 spans 13 amino acids. V was clipped by 7 bases and J by 1 base, with 7 bases between them. The CDR3 DNA sequence: TGTGCCAGCAAACTAGGGAACACCGGGGAGCTGTTTTTT. Protein sequence: CASKLGNTGELFF.

About this clonotype itself: A read error is possible here, since a much larger clone lies one base away. This chain links TRBV6-2 or TRBV6-3 with TRBJ2-2, with TRBD2 as a possible D gene (5 bases). The CDR3 runs to 13 residues. Per the germline V gene, CDR1 is MNHEY and CDR2 is SVGEGT. As DNA, the CDR3 is TGTGCCTGCAGTTACATCGGGGACGGGGAGCTGTTTTTT. Translating it yields CACSYIGDGELFF.

This clonotype was seen only a few times. The genes are TRBV6-1 and TRBJ2-7, with unresolved D. Germline V gene data show CDR1 as MNHNS and CDR2 as SASEGT. V was clipped by 3 bases and J by 0 bases, with 12 bases between them. The CDR3 runs to 15 residues. CDR3 nucleotide sequence: TGTGCCAGCAGTGAGAAGGGCGCCGGCTCCTACGAGCAGTACTTC. Protein product: CASSEKGAGSYEQYF.

This clonotype was counted many times. The chain uses TRBV10-1 and TRBJ2-7, with 7 bases lining up with TRBD2. V shed 4 bases, J shed 7 bases, and the junction held 7 bases outside the gene matches. The CDR3 length is 13 residues. From germline, CDR1 is WNHNN and CDR2 SYGVQD (reference sequence). The chain's CDR3 is CASSGTGLEEQYF. CDR3 nucleotides: TGCGCCAGCAGTGGAACCGGACTAGAAGAGCAGTACTTC.

This clonotype was observed many times. V usage is TRBV7-2 and J usage is TRBJ2-7; D is possibly TRBD1 (6 bases). CDR1 and CDR2 from the germline V gene are SGHTA and FQGNSA. This CDR3 is 15 amino acids long. Trimming cost V 2 bases and J 0 bases, with 11 bases left between them. DNA of the CDR3: TGTGCCAGCAGCTTAAGGGGGACATTCTCCTACGAGCAGTACTTC. Its protein product is CASSLRGTFSYEQYF. Variable domain in full (rest from reference TRBV7-2 and TRBJ2-7): GAGVSQSPSNKVTEKGKDVELRCDPISGHTALYWYRQSLGQGLEFLIYFQGNSAPDKSGLPSDRFSAERTGGSVSTLTIQRTQQEDSAVYLCASSLRGTFSYEQYFGPGTRLTVT.

The chain links TRBV12-3 or TRBV12-4 to TRBJ2-5, with 11 positions matching TRBD2. This CDR3 has 15 residues. With V trimmed by 10 bases and J by 3 bases, 10 bases remained unmatched. CDR3 sequence: CATRKTSGVKETQYF. The CDR3, as DNA: TGTGCCACCCGGAAGACTAGCGGGGTAAAAGAGACCCAGTACTTC.

This clonotype showed up just a few times. This sequence joins TRBV12-3 or TRBV12-4 and TRBJ1-2, with D uncertain. V was clipped by 6 bases and J by 5 bases, with 16 bases between them. The CDR3 covers 14 residues. As DNA, the CDR3 is TGTGCCAGCAGCCGTTCGGAGATTGAGTATGGCTACACCTTC. The encoded protein is CASSRSEIEYGYTF.

The chain combines TRBV30 with TRBJ1-3; D may be TRBD1 (6 bases). V was shortened by 5 bases and J by 1 base, with 12 bases between the two germline ends. CDR1 GTSNPN and CDR2 SVGIG come from the germline V gene (reference sequence). The length of the CDR3 is 14 residues. The DNA of the CDR3 is TGTGCCTGGGACCGGGACACGTCTGGAAACACCATATATTTT. Encoded protein: CAWDRDTSGNTIYF. The complete variable domain, with remaining parts taken from reference TRBV30 and TRBJ1-3, reads SQTIHQWPATLVQPVGSPLSLECTVEGTSNPNLYWYRQAAGRGLQLLFYSVGIGQISSEVPQNLSASRPQDRQFILSSKKLLLSDSGFYLCAWDRDTSGNTIYFGEGSWLTVV.

The V gene is TRBV12-3 or TRBV12-4, the J gene TRBJ1-5, with D possibly matching TRBD1 (5 bases). This CDR3 is 15 amino acids long. V was clipped by 2 bases and J by 6 bases, with 14 bases between them. The CDR3 spells CASSLSVSGVQPQHF. CDR3 nucleotides: TGTGCCAGCAGTTTATCTGTGTCGGGGGTTCAGCCCCAGCATTTT.

This clonotype was found many times. V gene TRBV6-5 combines with J gene TRBJ2-5, with TRBD1 matching over 11 bases. V lost 2 bases and J lost 5; bases outside the gene matches: 7. Germline values: CDR1 MNHEY, CDR2 SVGAGI. The CDR3 runs 16 residues. Here the CDR3 DNA reads TGTGCCAGCAGTTACCGAGCCGGGACAGGGGGGGAGACCCAGTACTTC. Its protein product is CASSYRAGTGGETQYF.